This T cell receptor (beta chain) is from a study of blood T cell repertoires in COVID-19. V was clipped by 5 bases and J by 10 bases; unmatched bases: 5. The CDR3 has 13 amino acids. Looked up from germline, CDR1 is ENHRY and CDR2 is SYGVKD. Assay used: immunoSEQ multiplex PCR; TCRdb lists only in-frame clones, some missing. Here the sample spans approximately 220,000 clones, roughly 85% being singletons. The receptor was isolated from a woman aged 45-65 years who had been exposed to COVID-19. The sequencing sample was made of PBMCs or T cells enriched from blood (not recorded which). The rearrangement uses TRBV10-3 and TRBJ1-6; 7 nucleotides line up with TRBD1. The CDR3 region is CAISTGVRSPLHF. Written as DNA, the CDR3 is TGTGCCATCAGTACAGGGGTGCGATCACCCCTCCACTTT.